This T cell receptor beta chain was captured in a study of blood T cell repertoires in COVID-19. Study as a whole: Acute and convalescent COVID-19 specimens originated in the United States, Italy and Spain. Sample material is recorded as cDNA or gDNA derived from T cells, B-cell-depleted T cells, or PBMCs.

Methods used by the authors: Estimated nucleated cell counts came from reference gene primer amplification. Some clones are missing from TCRdb's copy, which holds only in-frame ones; the method was immunoSEQ multiplex PCR. The DNA gave D and trimming, while V, J and clone size come from that table. The sample has about 290,000 clones; 80% to 90% are singletons. This CDR3 is 14 amino acids long. Per germline, CDR1 SGHKS and CDR2 YYEKEE (reference sequence). J was trimmed by 9 bases and V by 4 bases; bases with no gene match: 8. The chain employs TRBV5-5 and TRBJ2-1; TRBD1 matches at 9 bases. The sequence came from a man aged 40-50 years with acute or convalescent COVID-19. The sequencing sample was made of peripheral blood. The CDR3, as DNA: TGTGCCAGCAGCATGACAGGGGGATGGTCTGAGCAGTTCTTC. Protein: CASSMTGGWSEQFF.